Listed here are 31 T cell receptor beta chains from one sample, sequenced in a study of shared clonotypes between healthy human individuals. Cells designated naive CD8 were CD45RO-negative and were positively selected for CCR7, with terminally differentiated effector memory CD45RA+ cells excluded. The method was immunoSEQ multiplex PCR; TCRdb's version includes in-frame clones alone and lacks a portion of them. The table lists roughly 2.1 million clones, more than 85% of them singletons. Sequenced: naive CD8+ T cells from PBMCs. These receptors came from a young man in good health. Some clones in this sample may be carry-over from other donors' samples.

The CDR3 DNA reads TGTGCCAGCAGCTTAGGTTGGTCTAGCGGTTACAATGAGCAGTTCTTC. It translates to CASSLGWSSGYNEQFF. The V gene is TRBV7-9, the J gene TRBJ2-1; TRBD2 matches 7 bases. V shed 1 base and J 4 bases; nucleotides not matched to a gene: 7. CDR3 length: 16 amino acids. Germline V lookup: CDR1 SEHNR, CDR2 FQNEAQ (reference sequence). Combining the CDR3 with reference TRBV7-9 and TRBJ2-1 gives the whole variable domain DTGVSQNPRHKITKRGQNVTFRCDPISEHNRLYWYRQTLGQGPEFLTYFQNEAQLEKSRLLSDRFSAERPKGSFSTLEIQRTEQGDSAMYLCASSLGWSSGYNEQFFGPGTRLTVL.

This clone was seen once. The rearrangement joins TRBV5-4 to TRBJ1-1, with D tentatively TRBD1 (6 bases). This CDR3 comprises 15 residues. Trimming took off 0 bases at V and 4 bases at J, with 13 bases between the two ends. The germline V gene has CDR1 SGHNT and CDR2 YYREEE (reference sequence). CDR3 residues: CASSLVGGASTEAFF. The CDR3 nucleotides read TGTGCCAGCAGCTTGGTGGGGGGCGCGTCCACTGAAGCTTTCTTT.

The rearrangement uses TRBV11-1 and TRBJ2-7; no reliable D call. The V end lost 5 bases, the J end lost 2 bases, and 13 bases lay between the germline ends. The germline V gene has CDR1 SGHAT and CDR2 FQDESV (reference sequence). The CDR3 totals 14 residues. CDR3 DNA: TGTGCCAGCAGCCGACGGACGGACCCCTACGAGCAGTACTTC. This encodes CASSRRTDPYEQYF.

The chain has TRBV11-3 and TRBJ2-1, with TRBD2 matching 7 bases. The length of the CDR3 is 17 residues. With V trimmed by 6 bases and J by 2 bases, 13 bases remained unmatched. CDR1 and CDR2 (germline): SGHNT, YENEEA. The CDR3 DNA follows: TGTGCCAGCAGGCGTTTACTAGCGTGGAGGGCCTACAATGAGCAGTTCTTC. It yields the protein CASRRLLAWRAYNEQFF.

CDR3 nucleotides: TGTGCCAGCAGCGTACGGGGATCGGCTGAGCAGTTCTTC. Its translation is CASSVRGSAEQFF. V and J are TRBV9 and TRBJ2-1; a possible D gene is TRBD2 (5 bases). In germline, CDR1 is SGDLS, CDR2 YYNGEE. CDR3 size: 13 residues. The V end lost 1 base, the J end lost 9 bases, and 11 bases lay between the germline ends.

The V gene is TRBV19, the J gene TRBJ2-7; 8 bases are shared with TRBD1. The J segment lost 3 bases and the V segment lost 5 bases, leaving 6 bases of the junction unmatched. Germline values: CDR1 LNHDA, CDR2 SQIVND (reference sequence). The CDR3 runs 14 residues. The CDR3 sequence is CASSVDRDGYEQYF. The DNA for the CDR3 is TGTGCCAGTAGTGTGGACAGGGACGGCTACGAGCAGTACTTC.

V gene TRBV6-1 combines with J gene TRBJ2-1, with 12 positions matching TRBD2. Germline values: CDR1 MNHNS, CDR2 SASEGT. V lost 1 base, J lost 6 bases, and 4 bases stayed unmatched. This CDR3 contains 16 residues. CDR3 amino acids: CASSEGLAGALNEQFF. The CDR3 DNA follows: TGTGCCAGCAGTGAAGGACTAGCGGGAGCCCTCAATGAGCAGTTCTTC.

The V gene is TRBV13, the J gene TRBJ2-7, with D unclear. The CDR3 consists of 13 residues. Germline CDR1 reads PRHDT; CDR2 reads FYEKMQ (reference sequence). The V end lost 11 bases, the J end lost 2 bases, and 16 bases lay between the germline ends. The CDR3 DNA reads TGTGCCGGCACCGATACTGTGACCTACGAGCAGTACTTC. Encoded protein: CAGTDTVTYEQYF.

The chain uses TRBV28 and TRBJ1-1; D gene uncertain. The CDR3 spans 13 residues. V was clipped by 7 bases and J by 5 bases, with 14 bases between them. Germline loops: CDR1 MDHEN, CDR2 SYDVKM. The CDR3 sequence: CASTIGVTTEAFF. The CDR3 nucleotides are TGTGCCAGCACCATCGGAGTAACGACTGAAGCTTTCTTT.

This rearrangement joins TRBV9 to TRBJ2-4, with 7 bases matching TRBD2. The length of the CDR3 is 16 residues. CDR1 is SGDLS and CDR2 is YYNGEE in the germline V gene. J lost 0 bases, V lost 2 bases, and 5 bases had no gene match. The CDR3 nucleotides are TGTGCCAGCAGCGTTAGGGAGGGTCTAGCCAAAAACATTCAGTACTTC. Translation gives CASSVREGLAKNIQYF.

This clone was detected only once. The V call is TRBV11-2, the J call TRBJ1-1; D unclear. Germline V gene sequence: CDR1 SGHAT, CDR2 FQNNGV. Between the trimmed V and J ends, which lost 7 bases and 5 bases, there was a span of 14 bases. This CDR3 region has 13 residues. This CDR3 is CASTNLEATEAFF. The CDR3 bases are TGTGCCAGCACCAATCTGGAGGCAACTGAAGCTTTCTTT.

The chain is built from TRBV5-1 and TRBJ2-7; 11 positions match TRBD1. Trimming removed 4 bases from V and 3 bases from J; junction bases left unmatched: 12. The CDR3 is 17 amino acids. The V gene's germline CDR1 is SGHRS and CDR2 YFSETQ. The CDR3 spells CASSPAGTGGLGYEQYF. The CDR3 nucleotides are TGCGCCAGCAGCCCGGCCGGGACAGGGGGTTTGGGCTACGAGCAGTACTTC.

Here the CDR3 reads CASSEAGGGYNEQFF. CDR3 DNA: TGTGCCAGCAGTGAAGCGGGAGGGGGGTACAATGAGCAGTTCTTC. This chain uses TRBV2 with TRBJ2-1; maybe TRBD2 (7 bases). The CDR3 contains 15 residues. Between the trimmed V and J ends, which lost 0 bases and 4 bases, there was a span of 10 bases. The germline V gene encodes CDR1 SNHLY and CDR2 FYNNEI.

This chain uses TRBV19 with TRBJ2-6; 7 bases are shared with TRBD1. The CDR3 is 16 residues long. The V and J ends lost 7 bases and 0 bases, in that order; junction bases with no gene match: 6. The germline V gene has CDR1 LNHDA and CDR2 SQIVND (reference sequence). DNA for the CDR3: TGTGCCAGTATTGGGGACAGTCCCTCTGGGGCCAACGTCCTGACTTTC. Protein sequence: CASIGDSPSGANVLTF.

This chain joins TRBV7-9 and TRBJ2-2, with 14 bases matching TRBD2. Germline V lookup: CDR1 SEHNR, CDR2 FQNEAQ (reference sequence). This CDR3 comprises 18 residues. V was pared by 8 bases and J by 3 bases, with 11 bases of the junction left unmatched. The CDR3 DNA is TGTGCCAGCTACGGGCGACTAGCGGGAGGGATCGACACCGGGGAGCTGTTTTTT. Its protein is CASYGRLAGGIDTGELFF.

As concerns this clone: The sample has other DNA sequences that encode this CDR3 too. The rearrangement links TRBV9 to TRBJ2-1; possible D gene TRBD2, 5 bases. V lost 0 bases and J lost 2, with 9 bases in between. CDR3 size: 15 residues. Germline values: CDR1 SGDLS, CDR2 YYNGEE. The CDR3: CASSVASGAYNEQFF. The CDR3 bases are TGTGCCAGCAGCGTAGCAAGCGGTGCCTACAATGAGCAGTTCTTC.

The chain combines TRBV9 with TRBJ2-1; 9 bases match TRBD1. V lost 0 bases, J lost 5 bases, and 3 bases stayed unmatched. CDR1 is SGDLS and CDR2 is YYNGEE in the germline V gene. The CDR3 runs to 15 residues. CDR3 residues: CASSVEGQGNNEQFF. CDR3 nucleotide sequence: TGTGCCAGCAGCGTAGAGGGACAGGGAAACAATGAGCAGTTCTTC.

About this clone itself: The same CDR3 is also encoded by other DNA sequences in this sample. The chain carries TRBV27 and TRBJ2-7; D gene ambiguous. V lost 0 bases and J 5 bases, leaving 5 bases between the germline ends. There are 12 residues in the CDR3. Germline V CDR1 and CDR2: MNHEY, SMNVEV (reference sequence). Written as DNA, the CDR3 is TGTGCCAGCAGTTTATCCGGGCACGAGCAGTACTTC. Translated: CASSLSGHEQYF.

The V and J genes are TRBV19 and TRBJ2-7; D uncertain. Per germline, CDR1 LNHDA and CDR2 SQIVND (reference sequence). V lost 8 bases and J lost 6, with 17 bases in between. There are 13 residues in the CDR3. CDR3 bases: TGTGCCAGTTCTCTTCTCCCCCTATCCGAGCAGTACTTC. The encoded protein is CASSLLPLSEQYF. Together with reference TRBV19 and TRBJ2-7, the CDR3 gives the full variable domain: DGGITQSPKYLFRKEGQNVTLSCEQNLNHDAMYWYRQDPGQGLRLIYYSQIVNDFQKGDIAEGYSVSREKKESFPLTVTSAQKNPTAFYLCASSLLPLSEQYFGPGTRLTVT.

The chain recombines TRBV29-1 with TRBJ2-3; D gene ambiguous. The CDR3 is 15 amino acids. V was cut by 5 bases and J by 5 bases, with 20 bases left in between. Germline V lookup: CDR1 SQVTM, CDR2 ANQGSEA. The CDR3 here is CSVSRPLDPRDTQYF. For the CDR3, the DNA is TGCAGCGTTTCCCGTCCCTTAGATCCCCGAGATACGCAGTATTTT.

A note on this clone: Other DNA sequences in this specimen translate into the identical CDR3. This chain joins TRBV5-1 and TRBJ1-1; D is unclear. Germline V gene data show CDR1 as SGHRS and CDR2 as YFSETQ. V was pared by 0 bases and J by 8 bases, with 5 bases between. The CDR3 totals 11 residues. Written as DNA, the CDR3 is TGCGCCAGCAGCTTGGATAGGGAAGCTTTCTTT. Translated: CASSLDREAFF.

The gene calls are TRBV4-3 and TRBJ2-1; 8 bases line up with TRBD1. The CDR3 is 17 amino acids. Germline V gene sequence: CDR1 LGHNA, CDR2 YSLEER. The V and J ends lost 0 bases and 8 bases, in that order; junction bases with no gene match: 12. The chain's CDR3 is CASSQDLGQGLGDEQFF. CDR3 DNA sequence: TGCGCCAGCAGCCAAGATCTTGGACAGGGACTTGGGGATGAGCAGTTCTTC.

J is TRBJ2-3 and V is TRBV7-9, with D perhaps given as TRBD1 or TRBD2 (5 bases each). Per the germline V gene, CDR1 is SEHNR and CDR2 is FQNEAQ (reference sequence). Trimming removed 5 bases at V and 0 bases at J, with 12 bases between. This CDR3 comprises 15 residues. The CDR3 is CASSLGESSTDTQYF. The DNA of the CDR3 is TGTGCCAGCAGCCTAGGGGAGTCTAGCACAGATACGCAGTATTTT.

Worth noting for this clone: Different DNA sequences within this sample yield the same CDR3. The chain recombines TRBV7-9 with TRBJ2-1; TRBD1 agrees at 8 bases. V shed 5 bases and J 4 bases; nucleotides not matched to a gene: 7. Germline CDR1 SEHNR, CDR2 FQNEAQ (reference sequence). The length of the CDR3 is 15 residues. The CDR3 reads CASSPGQGRYNEQFF. The CDR3 nucleotides are TGTGCCAGCAGCCCCGGACAGGGTCGGTACAATGAGCAGTTCTTC.

The rearrangement joins TRBV4-1 to TRBJ1-5, with a weak D call TRBD1 (6 bases). The V end was cut by 4 bases, the J end by 7 bases, with 17 bases between. The germline V gene encodes CDR1 MGHRA and CDR2 YSYEKL. The CDR3 length is 15 residues. CDR3 DNA: TGCGCCAGCAGCCTCACAACGGGGGCAGGGCAGCCCCAGCATTTT. This gives the protein CASSLTTGAGQPQHF.

This clone is a singleton in its sample. The V and J genes are TRBV5-1 and TRBJ1-1, with a possible D match to TRBD1 (5 bases). In germline, CDR1 is SGHRS, CDR2 YFSETQ. This CDR3 region has 16 residues. V shed 1 base and J shed 0 bases, with 13 bases lying between them. CDR3 DNA: TGCGCCAGCAGCTTGCTTAAGGGGCAGGTGAACACTGAAGCTTTCTTT. This gives the protein CASSLLKGQVNTEAFF.

The J gene is TRBJ2-7, the V gene TRBV5-4; D remains unclear. In germline, CDR1 is SGHNT, CDR2 YYREEE (reference sequence). This CDR3 has 14 amino acids. Trimming cost V 2 bases and J 0 bases, with 9 bases left between them. The CDR3 DNA reads TGTGCCAGCAGCTTCGGGTTCAGCTCCTACGAGCAGTACTTC. Protein product: CASSFGFSSYEQYF.

This clone was seen only once. The chain has TRBV29-1 and TRBJ2-7; D tentatively fits TRBD1 or TRBD2 (5 bases each). Trimming removed 5 bases from V and 2 bases from J, with 10 bases in between. CDR3 size: 12 residues. The V gene's germline CDR1 is SQVTM and CDR2 ANQGSEA. CDR3 nucleotide sequence: TGCAGCGTTATTCGGGGCCCCTACGAGCAGTACTTC. Its translation is CSVIRGPYEQYF.

In DNA form, the CDR3 reads TGCGCCAGCAGCCAAGATCTCCCGGAGGGCACTGAAGCTTTCTTT. Its protein product is CASSQDLPEGTEAFF. J is TRBJ1-1 and V is TRBV4-1; D not resolved. The CDR3 is 15 amino acids. V dropped 0 bases and J dropped 4 bases, with 12 bases sitting between them. CDR1 and CDR2 from the germline V gene are MGHRA and YSYEKL.

The CDR3 here is CASSAASGRAGDTQYF. CDR3 in DNA: TGTGCCAGCAGCGCCGCTAGCGGGAGGGCAGGAGATACGCAGTATTTT. The chain recombines TRBV9 with TRBJ2-3; 12 bases match TRBD2. CDR3 length: 16 residues. V lost 3 bases and J lost 5; bases outside the gene matches: 7. CDR1 is SGDLS, CDR2 YYNGEE, per germline.

V and J are TRBV4-1 and TRBJ2-1, with 14 bases lining up with TRBD2. The germline CDR1 and CDR2 sequences are MGHRA and YSYEKL. The CDR3 loop spans 16 amino acids. J was trimmed by 9 bases and V by 0 bases; bases with no gene match: 4. The CDR3 loop reads CASSQDRLAGGLEQFF. The CDR3 region has the DNA TGCGCCAGCAGCCAAGATAGACTAGCGGGAGGGCTTGAGCAGTTCTTC.